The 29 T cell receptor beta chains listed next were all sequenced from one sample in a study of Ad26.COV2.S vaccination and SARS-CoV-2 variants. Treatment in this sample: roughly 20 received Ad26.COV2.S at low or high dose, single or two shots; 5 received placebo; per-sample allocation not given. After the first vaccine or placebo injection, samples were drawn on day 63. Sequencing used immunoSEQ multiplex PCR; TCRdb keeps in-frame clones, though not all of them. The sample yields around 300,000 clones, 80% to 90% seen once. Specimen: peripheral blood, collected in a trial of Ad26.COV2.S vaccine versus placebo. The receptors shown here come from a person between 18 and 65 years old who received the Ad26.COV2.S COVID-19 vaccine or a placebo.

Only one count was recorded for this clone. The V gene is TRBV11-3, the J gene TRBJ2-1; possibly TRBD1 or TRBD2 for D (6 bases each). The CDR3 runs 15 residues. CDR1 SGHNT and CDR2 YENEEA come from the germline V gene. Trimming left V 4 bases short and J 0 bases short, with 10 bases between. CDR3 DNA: TGTGCCAGCAGCTACGGAGGGGGCTCCTACAATGAGCAGTTCTTC. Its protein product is CASSYGGGSYNEQFF. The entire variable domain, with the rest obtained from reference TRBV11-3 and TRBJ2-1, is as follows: EAGVVQSPRYKIIEKKQPVAFWCNPISGHNTLYWYLQNLGQGPELLIRYENEEAVDDSQLPKDRFSAERLKGVDSTLKIQPAELGDSAVYLCASSYGGGSYNEQFFGPGTRLTVL.

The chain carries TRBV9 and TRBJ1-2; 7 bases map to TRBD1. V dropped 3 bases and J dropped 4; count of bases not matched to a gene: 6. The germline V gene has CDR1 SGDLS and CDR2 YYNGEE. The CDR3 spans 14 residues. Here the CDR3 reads CASSGTGNTYGYTF. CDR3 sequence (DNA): TGTGCCAGCAGCGGGACAGGCAACACCTATGGCTACACCTTC.

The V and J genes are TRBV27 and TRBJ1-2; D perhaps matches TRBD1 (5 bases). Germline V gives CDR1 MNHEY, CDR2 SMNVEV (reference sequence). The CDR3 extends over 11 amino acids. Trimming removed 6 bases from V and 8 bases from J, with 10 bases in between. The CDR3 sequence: CASRGRRGYTF. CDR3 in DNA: TGTGCCAGCAGGGGGCGACGGGGCTACACCTTC.

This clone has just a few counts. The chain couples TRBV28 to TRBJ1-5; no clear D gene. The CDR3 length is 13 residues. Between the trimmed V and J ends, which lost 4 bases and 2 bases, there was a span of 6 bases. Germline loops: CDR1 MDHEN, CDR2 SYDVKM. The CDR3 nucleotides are TGTGCCAGCAGTTCTCACGGCAATCAGCCCCAGCATTTT. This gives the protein CASSSHGNQPQHF.

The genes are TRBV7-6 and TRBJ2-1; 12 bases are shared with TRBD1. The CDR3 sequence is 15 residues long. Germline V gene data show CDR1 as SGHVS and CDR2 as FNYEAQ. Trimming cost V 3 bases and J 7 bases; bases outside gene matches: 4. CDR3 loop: CASSLGGQGANEQFF. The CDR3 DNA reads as TGTGCCAGCAGCTTGGGGGGACAGGGGGCTAATGAGCAGTTCTTC.

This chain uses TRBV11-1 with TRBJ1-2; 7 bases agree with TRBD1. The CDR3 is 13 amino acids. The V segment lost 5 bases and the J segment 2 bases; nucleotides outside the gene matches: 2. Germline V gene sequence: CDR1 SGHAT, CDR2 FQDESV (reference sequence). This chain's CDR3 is CASSLGQNYGYTF. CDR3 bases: TGTGCCAGCAGCCTGGGACAGAACTATGGCTACACCTTC.

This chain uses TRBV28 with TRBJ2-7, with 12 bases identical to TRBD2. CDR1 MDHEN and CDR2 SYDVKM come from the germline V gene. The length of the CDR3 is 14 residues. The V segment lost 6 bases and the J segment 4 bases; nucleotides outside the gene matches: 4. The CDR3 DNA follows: TGTGCCAGCAGGCCGGGACTAGCGGGTTACGAGCAGTACTTC. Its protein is CASRPGLAGYEQYF.

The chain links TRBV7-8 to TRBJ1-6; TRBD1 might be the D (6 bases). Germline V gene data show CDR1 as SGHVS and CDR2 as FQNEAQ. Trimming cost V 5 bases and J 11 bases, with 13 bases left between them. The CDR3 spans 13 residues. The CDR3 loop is CASSQRGRPPLHF. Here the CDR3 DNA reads TGTGCCAGCAGCCAGAGGGGGAGGCCACCCCTCCACTTT.

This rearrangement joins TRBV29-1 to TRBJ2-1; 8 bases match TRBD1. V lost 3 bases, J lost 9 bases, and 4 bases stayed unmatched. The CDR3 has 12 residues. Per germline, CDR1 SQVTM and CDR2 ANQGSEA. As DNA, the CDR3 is TGCAGCGTTGACCAGGGGGCTATTGAGCAGTTCTTC. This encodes CSVDQGAIEQFF.

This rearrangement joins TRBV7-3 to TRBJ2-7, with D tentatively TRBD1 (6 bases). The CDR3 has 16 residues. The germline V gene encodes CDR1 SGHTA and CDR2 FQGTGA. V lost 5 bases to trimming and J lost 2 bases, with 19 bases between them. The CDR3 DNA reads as TGTGCCAGCAGCACTATCCACAGGGATGAGACCTACGAGCAGTACTTC. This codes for CASSTIHRDETYEQYF.

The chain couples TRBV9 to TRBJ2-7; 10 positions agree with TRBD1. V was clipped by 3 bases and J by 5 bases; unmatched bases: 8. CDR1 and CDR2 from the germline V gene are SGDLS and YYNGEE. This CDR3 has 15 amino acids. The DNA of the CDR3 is TGTGCCAGCAGCGGGCCCGGGACAGGGGACAACGAGCAGTACTTC. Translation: CASSGPGTGDNEQYF.

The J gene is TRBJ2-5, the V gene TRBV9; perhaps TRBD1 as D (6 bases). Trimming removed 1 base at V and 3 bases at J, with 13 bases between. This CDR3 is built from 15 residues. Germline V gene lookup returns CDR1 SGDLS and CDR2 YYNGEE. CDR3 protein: CASSVHGDRKETQYF. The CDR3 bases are TGTGCCAGCAGCGTACATGGTGACAGGAAAGAGACCCAGTACTTC.

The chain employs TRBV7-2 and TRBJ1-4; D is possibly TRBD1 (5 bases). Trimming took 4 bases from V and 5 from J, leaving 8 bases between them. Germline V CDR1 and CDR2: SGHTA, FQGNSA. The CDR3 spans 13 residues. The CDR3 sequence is CASSWDGNEKLFF. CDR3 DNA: TGTGCCAGCAGCTGGGACGGAAATGAAAAACTGTTTTTT.

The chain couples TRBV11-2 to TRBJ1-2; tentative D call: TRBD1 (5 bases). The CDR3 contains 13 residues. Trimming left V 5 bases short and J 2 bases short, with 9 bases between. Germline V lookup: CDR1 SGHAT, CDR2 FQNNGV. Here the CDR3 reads CASSVQENYGYTF. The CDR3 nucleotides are TGTGCCAGCAGCGTACAGGAGAACTATGGCTACACCTTC.

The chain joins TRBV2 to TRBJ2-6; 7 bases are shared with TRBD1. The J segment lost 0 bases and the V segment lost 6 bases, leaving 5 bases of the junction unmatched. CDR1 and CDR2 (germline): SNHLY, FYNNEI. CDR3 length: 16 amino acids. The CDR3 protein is CASSQQGRSGANVLTF. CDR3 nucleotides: TGTGCCAGCAGCCAACAGGGGCGCTCTGGGGCCAACGTCCTGACTTTC.

DNA of the CDR3: TGTGCCAGCAGTTACTATCGGGGGGAAGAGACCCAGTACTTC. This codes for CASSYYRGEETQYF. The chain has TRBV6-5 and TRBJ2-5; 7 bases fit TRBD2. Per germline, CDR1 MNHEY and CDR2 SVGAGI. J lost 3 bases, V lost 1 base, and 2 bases had no gene match. This CDR3 is built from 14 residues.

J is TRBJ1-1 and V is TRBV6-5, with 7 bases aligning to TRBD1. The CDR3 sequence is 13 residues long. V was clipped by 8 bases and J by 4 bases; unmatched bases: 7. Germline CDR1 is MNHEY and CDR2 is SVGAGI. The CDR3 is CASSRGRRTEAFF. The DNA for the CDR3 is TGTGCCAGCTCGAGGGGGCGGCGCACTGAAGCTTTCTTT.

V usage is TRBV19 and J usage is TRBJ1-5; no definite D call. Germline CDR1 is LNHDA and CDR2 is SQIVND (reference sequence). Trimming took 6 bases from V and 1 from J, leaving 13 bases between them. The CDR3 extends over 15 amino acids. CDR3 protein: CASRIIEYSNQPQHF. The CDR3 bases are TGTGCCAGTAGGATAATAGAGTACAGCAATCAGCCCCAGCATTTT.

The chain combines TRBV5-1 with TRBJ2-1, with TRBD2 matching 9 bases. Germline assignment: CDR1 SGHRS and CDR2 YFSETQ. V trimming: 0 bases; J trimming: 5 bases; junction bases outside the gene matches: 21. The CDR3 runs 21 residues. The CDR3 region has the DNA TGCGCCAGCAGCTTGGGCGCCTTCGGTCGTAGCGGGAGAACTCGCCACAATGAGCAGTTCTTC. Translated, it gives CASSLGAFGRSGRTRHNEQFF.

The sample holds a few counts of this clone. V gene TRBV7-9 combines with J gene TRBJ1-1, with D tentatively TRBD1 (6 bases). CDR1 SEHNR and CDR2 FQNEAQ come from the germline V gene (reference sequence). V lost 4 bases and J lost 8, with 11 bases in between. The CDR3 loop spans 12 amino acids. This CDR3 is CASSSRGGEAFF. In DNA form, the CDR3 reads TGTGCCAGCAGCTCCCGAGGGGGGGAAGCTTTCTTT.

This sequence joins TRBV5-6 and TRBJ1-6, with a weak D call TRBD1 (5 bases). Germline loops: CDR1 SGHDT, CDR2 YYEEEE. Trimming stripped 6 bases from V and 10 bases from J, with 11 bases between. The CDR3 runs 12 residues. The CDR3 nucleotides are TGTGCCAGCATGTCTGGGGGATCACCCCTCCACTTT. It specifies CASMSGGSPLHF.

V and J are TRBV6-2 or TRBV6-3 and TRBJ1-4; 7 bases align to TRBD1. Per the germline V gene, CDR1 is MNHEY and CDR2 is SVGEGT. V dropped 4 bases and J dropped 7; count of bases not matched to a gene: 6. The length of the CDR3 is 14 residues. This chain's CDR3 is CASSSRGYREKLFF. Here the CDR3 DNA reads TGTGCCAGCAGTTCCAGGGGGTACCGTGAAAAACTGTTTTTT.

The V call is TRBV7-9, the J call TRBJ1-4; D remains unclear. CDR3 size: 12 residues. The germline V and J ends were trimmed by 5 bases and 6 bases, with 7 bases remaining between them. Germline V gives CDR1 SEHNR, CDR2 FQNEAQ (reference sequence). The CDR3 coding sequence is TGTGCCAGCAGCGCGAATTATGAAAAACTGTTTTTT. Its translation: CASSANYEKLFF.

The CDR3 loop is CASSQLAGGTGELFF. Here the CDR3 DNA reads TGTGCCAGCAGCCAACTAGCGGGAGGCACCGGGGAGCTGTTTTTT. The chain is built from TRBV7-7 and TRBJ2-2; the match to TRBD2 covers 12 bases. Germline CDR1 reads SSHAT; CDR2 reads FNYEAQ (reference sequence). Trimming at V came to 5 bases and at J to 4 bases, leaving 2 bases not matched to a gene. The CDR3 runs 15 residues.

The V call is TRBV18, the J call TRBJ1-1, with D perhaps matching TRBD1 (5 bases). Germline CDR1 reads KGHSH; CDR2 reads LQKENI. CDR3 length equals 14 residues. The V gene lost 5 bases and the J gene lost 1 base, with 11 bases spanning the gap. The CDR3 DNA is TGTGCCAGCTCAAAACAGGCCTCGAACACTGAAGCTTTCTTT. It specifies CASSKQASNTEAFF.

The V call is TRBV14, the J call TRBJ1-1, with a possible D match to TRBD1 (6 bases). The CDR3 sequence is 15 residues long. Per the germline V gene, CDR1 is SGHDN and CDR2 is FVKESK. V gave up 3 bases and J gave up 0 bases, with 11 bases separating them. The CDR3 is CASSHWTVMNTEAFF. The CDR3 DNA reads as TGTGCCAGCAGCCACTGGACAGTCATGAACACTGAAGCTTTCTTT.

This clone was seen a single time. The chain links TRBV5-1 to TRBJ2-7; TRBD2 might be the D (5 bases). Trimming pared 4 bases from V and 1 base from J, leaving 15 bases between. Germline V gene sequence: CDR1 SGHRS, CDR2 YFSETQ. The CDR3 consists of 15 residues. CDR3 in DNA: TGCGCCAGCAGCCCCGCGTCGGAGGCTTCCTACGAGCAGTACTTC. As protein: CASSPASEASYEQYF.

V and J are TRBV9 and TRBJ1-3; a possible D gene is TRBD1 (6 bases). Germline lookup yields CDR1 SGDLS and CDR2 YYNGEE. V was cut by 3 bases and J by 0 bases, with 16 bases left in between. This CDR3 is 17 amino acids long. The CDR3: CASSAGEGRGSGNTIYF. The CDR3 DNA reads TGTGCCAGCAGCGCAGGGGAAGGCAGAGGCTCTGGAAACACCATATATTTT.

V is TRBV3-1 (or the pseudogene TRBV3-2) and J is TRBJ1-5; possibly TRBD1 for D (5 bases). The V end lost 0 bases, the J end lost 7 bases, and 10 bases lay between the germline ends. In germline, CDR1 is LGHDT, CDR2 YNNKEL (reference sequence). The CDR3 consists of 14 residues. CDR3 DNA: TGTGCCAGCAGCCAAGACAGGGTAGGGCAGCCCCAGCATTTT. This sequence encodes CASSQDRVGQPQHF.